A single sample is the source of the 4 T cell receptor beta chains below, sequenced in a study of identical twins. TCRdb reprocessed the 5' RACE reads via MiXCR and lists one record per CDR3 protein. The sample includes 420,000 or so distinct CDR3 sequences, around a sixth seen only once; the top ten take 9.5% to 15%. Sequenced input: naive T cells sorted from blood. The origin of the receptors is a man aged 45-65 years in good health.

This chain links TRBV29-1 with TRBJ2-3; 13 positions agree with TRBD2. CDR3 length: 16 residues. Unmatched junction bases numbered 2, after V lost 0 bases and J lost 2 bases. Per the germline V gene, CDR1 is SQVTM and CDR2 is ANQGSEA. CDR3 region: CSVEEGLAGYTDTQYF. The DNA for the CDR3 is TGCAGCGTTGAAGAGGGACTAGCGGGGTACACAGATACGCAGTATTTT.

CDR3 sequence: CSANKGSSTDTQYF. CDR3 nucleotides: TGCAGTGCCAACAAAGGGAGCAGCACAGATACGCAGTATTTT. The chain carries TRBV20-1 and TRBJ2-3, with D maybe TRBD2 (5 bases). The germline V gene encodes CDR1 DFQATT and CDR2 SNEGSKA (reference sequence). The V end lost 6 bases, the J end lost 0 bases, and 13 bases lay between the germline ends. The CDR3 is made up of 14 amino acids.

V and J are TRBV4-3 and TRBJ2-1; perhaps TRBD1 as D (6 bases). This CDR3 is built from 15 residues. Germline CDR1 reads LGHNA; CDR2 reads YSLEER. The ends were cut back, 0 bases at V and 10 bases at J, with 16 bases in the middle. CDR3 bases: TGCGCCAGCAGCCAAGAGGATAGAGGGGGAACGGAGCAGTTCTTC. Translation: CASSQEDRGGTEQFF.

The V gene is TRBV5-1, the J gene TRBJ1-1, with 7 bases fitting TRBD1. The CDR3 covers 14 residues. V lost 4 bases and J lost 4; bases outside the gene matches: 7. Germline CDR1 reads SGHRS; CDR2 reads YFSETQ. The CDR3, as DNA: TGCGCCAGCAGCGCCCTGACAGGGACCACTGAAGCTTTCTTT. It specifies CASSALTGTTEAFF.